This T cell receptor beta chain was profiled in a study of blood T cell repertoires in COVID-19. Only a few counts were recorded for this clone. Trimming removed 4 bases from V and 1 base from J, with 7 bases in between. The germline gives CDR1 LGHDT, CDR2 YNNKEL (reference sequence). The CDR3 is 13 residues long. The participants were between roughly 18 and 100 years old and came from 20 to 30 US areas. Cohort 3 donors were reported recovered after two negative PCRs, clearance, or symptom resolution. Profiled with immunoSEQ multiplex PCR; TCRdb holds only in-frame clones, not every one. The sample contains about 480,000 clones, approximately 90% of which appear only once.

V is TRBV3-1 (or the pseudogene TRBV3-2) and J is TRBJ1-1, with D maybe TRBD1 (6 bases). This TCR was recovered from an older woman who had recovered from COVID-19. The sequencing input was PBMCs or T cells enriched from blood (not recorded which). The CDR3 sequence: CASSRGQNTEAFF. Written as DNA, the CDR3 is TGTGCCAGCAGCCGGGGACAGAACACTGAAGCTTTCTTT.